The 14 T cell receptor beta chains given below trace back to one sample, sequenced in a study of blood T cell repertoires in COVID-19. Profiled with immunoSEQ multiplex PCR; TCRdb holds only in-frame clones, not every one. The table has just over 250,000 clones, 86% seen once. The sequencing sample was made of peripheral blood. Every receptor here comes from a man aged 35-49 years who had recovered from COVID-19.

The CDR3 loop is CASSTLAGARRDTQYF. The CDR3 DNA sequence: TGTGCCAGCAGCACCCTAGCGGGGGCCCGACGAGATACGCAGTATTTT. This chain connects TRBV7-2 to TRBJ2-3; 10 bases map to TRBD2. This CDR3 spans 16 amino acids. CDR1 SGHTA and CDR2 FQGNSA come from the germline V gene. V lost 5 bases to trimming and J lost 5 bases; unmatched junction nucleotides: 10.

CDR3 nucleotide sequence: TGTGCCAGCAGTGTAGCTACCCCTTATTACAATGAGCAGTTCTTC. Its protein is CASSVATPYYNEQFF. This chain joins TRBV25-1 and TRBJ2-1; the D is unclear. Looked up from germline, CDR1 is MGHDK and CDR2 is SYGVNS. The CDR3 consists of 15 residues. The V end was cut by 4 bases, the J end by 4 bases, with 14 bases between.

This rearrangement joins TRBV11-2 to TRBJ1-6; 9 bases line up with TRBD1. Germline trimming cut 5 bases from V and 4 bases from J; bases unmatched to any gene: 15. Germline V CDR1 and CDR2: SGHAT, FQNNGV. The CDR3 is 19 amino acids. The CDR3 reads CASSTRDRVTSGYNSPLHF. In nucleotides, the CDR3 is TGTGCCAGCAGCACCCGGGACAGGGTCACGTCCGGGTATAATTCACCCCTCCACTTT.

This chain connects TRBV6-5 to TRBJ2-7, with TRBD1 matching over 8 bases. The CDR3 is made up of 13 amino acids. CDR1 is MNHEY and CDR2 is SVGAGI in the germline V gene. Trimming took 6 bases from V and 5 from J; bases not matched to a gene: 6. For the CDR3, the DNA is TGTGCCAGCAGGGGCAGGGGGCGCAACGAGCAGTACTTC. This translates into CASRGRGRNEQYF.

This chain's CDR3 is CASSPGEPYNSPLHF. CDR3 nucleotides: TGTGCCAGCAGTCCCGGGGAACCCTATAATTCACCCCTCCACTTT. This chain links TRBV6-5 with TRBJ1-6; no definite D call. From germline, CDR1 is MNHEY and CDR2 SVGAGI. V shed 5 bases and J shed 2 bases, with 10 bases lying between them. CDR3 size: 15 residues.

This chain connects TRBV7-9 to TRBJ2-3, with D possibly matching TRBD1 (5 bases). CDR1 and CDR2 (germline): SEHNR, FQNEAQ (reference sequence). Between the trimmed V and J ends, which lost 1 base and 6 bases, there was a span of 14 bases. This CDR3 region has 15 residues. The CDR3 protein is CASSLDQGSRDTQYF. Written as DNA, the CDR3 is TGTGCCAGCAGCTTAGACCAGGGCTCTAGGGATACGCAGTATTTT.

The sample holds one count of this clone. V gene TRBV7-9 combines with J gene TRBJ1-1, with 7 bases that match TRBD1. The germline V gene has CDR1 SEHNR and CDR2 FQNEAQ (reference sequence). The CDR3 length is 14 residues. V was clipped by 7 bases and J by 2 bases; unmatched bases: 7. CDR3 sequence reads: CASTIRQGNTEAFF. Here the CDR3 DNA reads TGTGCCAGCACCATAAGACAGGGTAACACTGAAGCTTTCTTT.

The rearrangement joins TRBV11-2 to TRBJ2-3; TRBD1 agrees at 9 bases. The germline CDR1 and CDR2 sequences are SGHAT and FQNNGV. The CDR3 spans 14 residues. The ends lost 6 bases at V and 3 bases at J; junction bases unmatched: 4. This CDR3 reads CASRRTGATDTQYF. CDR3 nucleotide sequence: TGTGCCAGCAGGCGGACAGGGGCGACAGATACGCAGTATTTT.

V gene TRBV20-1 combines with J gene TRBJ2-1, with D unclear. The CDR3 contains 11 residues. The V gene's germline CDR1 is DFQATT and CDR2 SNEGSKA (reference sequence). CDR3 in amino acids: CSGSDRNEQFF. For the CDR3, the DNA is TGCTCAGGATCTGACCGGAATGAGCAGTTCTTC.

V and J are TRBV7-7 and TRBJ2-1; 9 positions agree with TRBD1. Germline-derived CDR1 and CDR2 are SSHAT and FNYEAQ (reference sequence). V trimming: 5 bases; J trimming: 11 bases; junction bases outside the gene matches: 7. This CDR3 has 13 amino acids. The CDR3: CASSRDRATQQFF. CDR3 in DNA: TGTGCCAGCAGCAGGGACAGGGCCACGCAGCAGTTCTTC.

The chain carries TRBV9 and TRBJ1-1; 7 bases are a match to TRBD1. The junction had 5 bases not matched to a gene; V was cut back by 3 bases and J by 0 bases. Germline V CDR1 and CDR2: SGDLS, YYNGEE. The CDR3 sequence is 15 residues long. CDR3 coding DNA: TGTGCCAGCAGCGCGGAGGGGGCTATGAACACTGAAGCTTTCTTT. Translating it yields CASSAEGAMNTEAFF. The variable domain in full, completed from reference TRBV9 and TRBJ1-1, reads DSGVTQTPKHLITATGQRVTLRCSPRSGDLSVYWYQQSLDQGLQFLIQYYNGEERAKGNILERFSAQQFPDLHSELNLSSLELGDSALYFCASSAEGAMNTEAFFGQGTRLTVV.

This clone occurred a few times. V and J are TRBV19 and TRBJ1-1; 8 bases align to TRBD1. Germline V gene data show CDR1 as LNHDA and CDR2 as SQIVND (reference sequence). This CDR3 is 12 amino acids long. With V trimmed by 5 bases and J by 13 bases, 9 bases remained unmatched. The CDR3 here is CASSSYRGQVFF. For the CDR3, the DNA is TGTGCCAGTAGTTCCTATAGGGGACAGGTTTTCTTT. The full variable domain, rest sourced from reference TRBV19 and TRBJ1-1, is DGGITQSPKYLFRKEGQNVTLSCEQNLNHDAMYWYRQDPGQGLRLIYYSQIVNDFQKGDIAEGYSVSREKKESFPLTVTSAQKNPTAFYLCASSSYRGQVFFGQGTRLTVV.

The gene calls are TRBV19 and TRBJ1-1; D might be TRBD1 (6 bases). V was trimmed by 11 bases and J by 7 bases, leaving 11 bases between them. The CDR3 sequence is 10 residues long. Germline CDR1 LNHDA, CDR2 SQIVND (reference sequence). The CDR3 loop is CAAGRGEAFF. The DNA of the CDR3 is TGTGCCGCAGGCAGGGGTGAAGCTTTCTTT.

This clone appeared a few times. This chain uses TRBV18 with TRBJ1-1; 11 nucleotides agree with TRBD1. Germline V CDR1 and CDR2: KGHSH, LQKENI. V dropped 3 bases and J dropped 9; count of bases not matched to a gene: 9. The CDR3 runs to 15 residues. The CDR3 region is CASSPGRTGGNKAFF. The CDR3 DNA sequence: TGTGCCAGCTCACCCGGGCGGACAGGGGGCAATAAAGCTTTCTTT.